One sample yielded the 3 T cell receptor beta chains listed below, sequenced in a study of human T cells and chemical hapten exposure. Noted time point: pre-sensitization, week 0. Treatment indicated: therapeutic diphenylcyclopropenone sensitization with weekly scalp DPC. TCRdb passed the RACE reads through MiXCR, listing each CDR3 protein once. This table has around 180,000 distinct CDR3 sequences, just under 30% appearing once. The specimen was whole blood, collected in connection with sensitization to the hapten diphenylcyclopropenone (DPC). Receptor source: a woman aged 30 to 39 with alopecia areata. Some clones in this sample may be carry-over from other donors' samples.

This clonotype was picked up a small number of times. The CDR3 DNA sequence: TGTGCCAGCAGCTTACGGAGCTATGCAACTAATGAAAAACTGTTTTTT. Translated: CASSLRSYATNEKLFF. The chain combines TRBV7-8 with TRBJ1-4, with unresolved D. There are 16 residues in the CDR3. Germline loops: CDR1 SGHVS, CDR2 FQNEAQ. Trimming pared 2 bases from V and 0 bases from J, leaving 10 bases between.

This chain connects TRBV7-9 to TRBJ2-5; tentatively, D is TRBD2 (6 bases). Trimming shortened V by 0 bases and J by 2 bases, and 10 bases separated the two germline ends. The CDR3 is made up of 15 amino acids. From germline, CDR1 is SEHNR and CDR2 FQNEAQ (reference sequence). The CDR3 DNA reads as TGTGCCAGCAGCTTAGCGTCGGCGGGACAAGAGACCCAGTACTTC. Protein sequence: CASSLASAGQETQYF.

This clonotype showed up just a few times. The rearrangement links TRBV20-1 to TRBJ2-5; 7 bases are a match to TRBD1. V shed 5 bases, J shed 5 bases, and the junction held 8 bases outside the gene matches. The CDR3 consists of 13 residues. From germline, CDR1 is DFQATT and CDR2 SNEGSKA (reference sequence). DNA for the CDR3: TGCAGTGCTGCCCGGACAGGCTCGGAGACCCAGTACTTC. Translation: CSAARTGSETQYF.